A selection of T cell receptor beta chains follows, all from one sample in a study of blood T cell repertoires in COVID-19. Data came from immunoSEQ multiplex PCR; TCRdb stores just in-frame clones and leaves some out. The data hold 200,000 to 250,000 clones, with 83% observed a single time. Sequenced: peripheral blood. These receptors originate from a woman aged 30 to 39 with COVID-19, enrolled during active disease. Both conserved end residues are part of each CDR3. The D gene is left open where the match is weak. The listing skips clone size in some rows; elsewhere it reads once, few, many or a size class.

v_gene	abundance	d_gene	j_gene	CDR3nt	CDR3aa
TRBV6-4	-	-	TRBJ1-1	TGTGCCAGCAGTGACGAAGGGGGTACTGAAGCTTTCTTT	CASSDEGGTEAFF
TRBV7-2	-	-	TRBJ1-1	TGTGCCAGCAGCTTGCTGGGGACAATCACTGAAGCTTTCTTT	CASSLLGTITEAFF
TRBV11-2	-	-	TRBJ2-1	TGTGCCAGCAGCTTAGAGGGGGGAAGGGGACCCCCGCCCTACAATGAGCAGTTCTTC	CASSLEGGRGPPPYNEQFF
TRBV9	-	TRBD1	TRBJ1-6	TGTGCCAGCAGCGTTCGTCCGGGACAGGAAAGAAATTCACCCCTCCACTTT	CASSVRPGQERNSPLHF
TRBV7-2	-	TRBD2	TRBJ2-5	TGTGCCAGCAGCGACAATTTGGGACTAGCGGGAGAGTGGGAGACCCAGTACTTC	CASSDNLGLAGEWETQYF
TRBV5-1	-	-	TRBJ2-7	TGCGCCAGCAGCTACGGTAGTAGAACAGGCGAGCAGTACTTC	CASSYGSRTGEQYF
TRBV5-1	-	-	TRBJ2-5	TGCGCCAGCAGCTCAATGACAGTCCAAGAGACCCAGTACTTC	CASSSMTVQETQYF
TRBV14	-	TRBD1	TRBJ1-2	TGTGCCAGCAGCCGGACAGGGGGGGCTACCTATGGCTACACCTTC	CASSRTGGATYGYTF
TRBV6-5	-	TRBD1	TRBJ2-7	TGTGCCAGCAGTCGGACAGGGAGTCCCTACGAGCAGTACTTC	CASSRTGSPYEQYF
TRBV11-2	-	-	TRBJ2-3	TGTGCCAGCAGCTCCCCTACTAGCCTGGATACGCAGTATTTT	CASSSPTSLDTQYF
TRBV5-4	-	TRBD1	TRBJ2-3	TGTGCCAGCAGCCCAGACAGGGGGCGAGATACGCAGTATTTT	CASSPDRGRDTQYF
TRBV7-2	once	TRBD1	TRBJ1-2	TGTGCCAGCAGCTTAGGACAGGGAGTATCTGGCTACACCTTC	CASSLGQGVSGYTF
TRBV7-9	few	TRBD1	TRBJ1-6	TGTGCCAGCAGCGAAGAGACAGGGGGCGGGTCCTATAATTCACCCCTCCACTTT	CASSEETGGGSYNSPLHF
TRBV19	-	-	TRBJ1-3	TGTGCCAGTAGTATTGTCCTCTCTGGAAACACCATATATTTT	CASSIVLSGNTIYF
TRBV5-1	-	TRBD1	TRBJ1-2	TGCGCCAGCAGCACGAGGACAGGGGAGTACACCTTC	CASSTRTGEYTF
TRBV4-3	few	TRBD2	TRBJ2-5	TGCGCCAGCAGCCAAGGAACAAGGCACAGGGGACTAGCGGGGGTGGAGACCCAGTACTTC	CASSQGTRHRGLAGVETQYF
TRBV4-1	-	TRBD2	TRBJ2-1	TGCGCCAGCAGCCTACCCGGGGCTAGCGGGAGCGGTGACGAGCAGTTCTTC	CASSLPGASGSGDEQFF
TRBV2	-	TRBD1	TRBJ1-3	TGTGCCAGCAGGAACCACGACAGGGGTTCCGCAGGAAACACCATATATTTT	CASRNHDRGSAGNTIYF
TRBV19	-	-	TRBJ1-1	TGTGCCAGTAGTATGAAGGGGAAGGGGACTGAAGCTTTCTTT	CASSMKGKGTEAFF
TRBV6-5	-	TRBD1	TRBJ2-3	TGTGCCAGCAGTAGACAGGGGGTAGACACAGATACGCAGTATTTT	CASSRQGVDTDTQYF
TRBV9	once	TRBD1	TRBJ1-2	TGTGCCAGCAGTGTTACAGGGGCCCCTTATGGCTACACCTTC	CASSVTGAPYGYTF